The rows below give T cell receptor beta chains drawn from one sample of a study of T cell responses to AZD1222 COVID-19 vaccine. Produced via immunoSEQ multiplex PCR; TCRdb's table is partial and in-frame only. Here the sample spans 57,000 or so clones, approximately 85% being singletons. The specimen was peripheral blood, collected on day 0 of MenACWY control vaccination. These receptors all come from an adult in good health. Both conserved end residues are part of each CDR3. A D gene is named only where the DNA matches it firmly. Clone size is stated in some rows and not others, as once, few, many or a class when expanded.

D	V	size	J	DNA	CDR3
TRBD1	TRBV28	NA	TRBJ1-3	TGTGCCAGCAGGGGATCGACAGGGGCTGGAAACACCATATATTTT	CASRGSTGAGNTIYF
TRBD1	TRBV5-6	NA	TRBJ1-4	TGTGCCAGCAGCAGTACCGACAGGGGAATTAGTAATGAAAAACTGTTTTTT	CASSSTDRGISNEKLFF
NA	TRBV10-3	few	TRBJ2-7	TGTGCCATCAGTGAAGTGGGAACCCTCGAGCAGTACTTC	CAISEVGTLEQYF
NA	TRBV9	NA	TRBJ1-4	TGTGCCAGCAGCCGACAGGTGGTTGAAAAACTGTTTTTT	CASSRQVVEKLFF
NA	TRBV10-1	once	TRBJ2-7	TGCGCCAACAGTGAGGGCGAGCAGTACTTC	CANSEGEQYF
NA	TRBV27	NA	TRBJ1-4	TGTGCCAGCAGTTTATCAGCTTGGGGGGGTAATGAAAAACTGTTTTTT	CASSLSAWGGNEKLFF
NA	TRBV21-1	NA	TRBJ1-2	TGTGCCAGCAGCAAAAGATTGGACAGGGCTGGTTATGGCTACACCTTC	CASSKRLDRAGYGYTF
NA	TRBV7-2	NA	TRBJ2-3	TGTGCCAGCAGCTCCCGATGGGGGGGCTCAGATACGCAGTATTTT	CASSSRWGGSDTQYF
NA	TRBV28	NA	TRBJ2-1	TGTGCCACACATGGACTCTCCTCTCCCCTCAATGAGCAGTTCTTC	CATHGLSSPLNEQFF
TRBD1	TRBV3-1/TRBV3-2	medium-sized	TRBJ1-1	TGTGCCAGCAGCCTTCGGACAGGGGGTTCGAACACTGAAGCTTTCTTT	CASSLRTGGSNTEAFF
NA	TRBV19	few	TRBJ2-1	TGTGCCAGTAGTATGTCCGGTTCACTCTCGGACAATGAGCAGTTCTTC	CASSMSGSLSDNEQFF
NA	TRBV20-1	NA	TRBJ1-1	TGCAGTGCTCCCTTGAACACTGAAGCTTTCTTT	CSAPLNTEAFF
NA	TRBV29-1	NA	TRBJ1-2	TGCAGCGTTGAAGACAGGCGATATGGCTACACCTTC	CSVEDRRYGYTF
TRBD2	TRBV28	NA	TRBJ2-1	TGTGCCAGCACCACCGCGGGGGGGAGCGGGCAGTTCTTC	CASTTAGGSGQFF
NA	TRBV4-1	NA	TRBJ2-3	TGCGCCAGCAGCCAAGATCGGGCAGGCCCGGACCATACGCAGTATTTT	CASSQDRAGPDHTQYF
TRBD1	TRBV30	NA	TRBJ2-2	TGTGCCTGGACCACCGGGACAGCCCCCGGGGAGCTGTTTTTT	CAWTTGTAPGELFF
TRBD1	TRBV7-4	NA	TRBJ2-7	TGTGCCAGCAGCCCATTCGACAGGGGAGACTACGAGCAGTACTTC	CASSPFDRGDYEQYF
TRBD1	TRBV2	NA	TRBJ2-7	TGTGCCAGCAGTGAGGACAGGGGGGCCTACGAGCAGTACTTC	CASSEDRGAYEQYF
NA	TRBV7-9	NA	TRBJ1-1	TGTGCCAGCAGCGCCTTTGGTAATGAAGCTTTCTTT	CASSAFGNEAFF
NA	TRBV18	NA	TRBJ2-1	TGTGCCAGCTCACCGTCGAACCCCCCGGGGAATGAGCAGTTCTTC	CASSPSNPPGNEQFF
TRBD1	TRBV7-9	NA	TRBJ2-2	TGTGCCAGCAGCCCGACAGGGTCGAACACCGGGGAGCTGTTTTTT	CASSPTGSNTGELFF
TRBD2	TRBV11-2	once	TRBJ2-3	TGTGCCAGCAGCTTAGGGGGCGGACTAGGCACAGATACGCAGTATTTT	CASSLGGGLGTDTQYF
NA	TRBV5-1	NA	TRBJ1-4	TGCGCCAGCAGCTCCGGGTACACAACTAATGAAAAACTGTTTTTT	CASSSGYTTNEKLFF
NA	TRBV15	NA	TRBJ1-5	TGTGCCACCAGCAGCCGACAGGCCTGGACGCCCCAGCATTTT	CATSSRQAWTPQHF
NA	TRBV18	NA	TRBJ1-3	TGTGCCAGCTCACCAAAAACGGACTCTGGAAACACCATATATTTT	CASSPKTDSGNTIYF
NA	TRBV6-5	once	TRBJ2-1	TGTGCCAGCAGGGACCGGGACTATGAGCAGTTCTTC	CASRDRDYEQFF
NA	TRBV4-1	NA	TRBJ2-7	TGCGCCAGCAGCCATAGTACAGGAAGTTCCTACGAGCAGTACTTC	CASSHSTGSSYEQYF
NA	TRBV5-6	NA	TRBJ1-4	TGTGCCAGCAGCTTGGCCAGGGACCGCTATGAAAAACTGTTTTTT	CASSLARDRYEKLFF
TRBD2	TRBV10-3	NA	TRBJ2-1	TGTGCCATCAGTGTTGGGACTAGCGGGCGGGATGAGCAGTTCTTC	CAISVGTSGRDEQFF
NA	TRBV11-2	NA	TRBJ2-7	TGTGCCAGCAGCTTAGATTCCGGGGTCAGGGAGCAGTACTTC	CASSLDSGVREQYF
TRBD1	TRBV20-1	NA	TRBJ2-5	TGCAGTGCTAGTAGGGACAGCCAAGAAGAGACCCAGTACTTC	CSASRDSQEETQYF
NA	TRBV7-9	NA	TRBJ1-2	TGTGCCAGCAGCTTAGGCCAAACCCTTAACTATGGCTACACCTTC	CASSLGQTLNYGYTF